The entry that follows covers one T cell receptor beta chain sequence. This sample is drawn from a study of blood T cell repertoires in COVID-19. Study as a whole: From T cells, B-cell-depleted T cells, or PBMCs came the material, which was cDNA or gDNA.

The method was immunoSEQ multiplex PCR; TCRdb's version includes in-frame clones alone and lacks a portion of them. The sample consists of 130,000 to 150,000 clones, about 85% of them appearing once. Trimming removed 4 bases from V and 5 bases from J; junction bases left unmatched: 10. There are 15 residues in the CDR3. The germline gives CDR1 SGDLS, CDR2 YYNGEE. Sequences were obtained from peripheral blood. This sequence was found in a human donor with acute or convalescent COVID-19. The donor label of this sample is uncertain. The gene calls are TRBV9 and TRBJ2-3; TRBD2 agrees at 7 bases. This CDR3 is CASSSAVGGIDTQYF. CDR3 DNA: TGTGCCAGCAGCTCCGCGGTGGGGGGGATAGATACGCAGTATTTT.